One and the same sample provided the 14 T cell receptor beta chains below, sequenced in a study of shared clonotypes between healthy human individuals. Profiled with immunoSEQ multiplex PCR; TCRdb holds only in-frame clones, not every one. The table includes fewer than 3 million clones, under 95% detected once. Sample: naive CD4+ T cells from PBMCs. Subset of the sample: CD45RA+ positively selected. All receptors derive from a man between 18 and 35 years old in good health. Some clones in this sample may be carry-over from other donors' samples.

The chain is built from TRBV6-5 and TRBJ1-5; D is possibly TRBD1 (5 bases). This CDR3 is built from 15 residues. The V end lost 0 bases, the J end lost 4 bases, and 10 bases lay between the germline ends. Germline loops: CDR1 MNHEY, CDR2 SVGAGI. CDR3 residues: CASSYSNRLNQPQHF. The CDR3 region has the DNA TGTGCCAGCAGTTACTCGAACAGGCTGAATCAGCCCCAGCATTTT.

The rearrangement links TRBV7-9 to TRBJ2-5; a possible D gene is TRBD1 (6 bases). The CDR3 runs to 15 residues. Germline V CDR1 and CDR2: SEHNR, FQNEAQ (reference sequence). With 0 bases removed from V and 5 bases from J, the gap between germline ends came to 13 bases. As DNA, the CDR3 is TGTGCCAGCAGCTTAGCGGGGGCGAGGATCGAGACCCAGTACTTC. This encodes CASSLAGARIETQYF.

The chain couples TRBV7-3 to TRBJ1-1, with D unresolved. The germline gives CDR1 SGHTA, CDR2 FQGTGA. This CDR3 is 15 amino acids long. Trimming took 0 bases from V and 1 from J, leaving 9 bases between them. The CDR3 sequence: CASSLTSPRNTEAFF. In DNA, the CDR3 is TGTGCCAGCAGCTTAACGTCCCCGAGGAACACTGAAGCTTTCTTT.

The chain links TRBV5-1 to TRBJ2-7; 8 nucleotides agree with TRBD1. The germline CDR1 and CDR2 sequences are SGHRS and YFSETQ. J was trimmed by 4 bases and V by 5 bases; bases with no gene match: 11. This CDR3 has 15 residues. The chain's CDR3 is CASRLGTGLFYEQYF. CDR3 sequence (DNA): TGCGCCAGCAGACTTGGGACAGGTCTTTTTTACGAGCAGTACTTC.

The chain carries TRBV28 and TRBJ1-4; 9 nucleotides match TRBD1. Germline V gene sequence: CDR1 MDHEN, CDR2 SYDVKM. This CDR3 is 16 amino acids long. V was pared by 3 bases and J by 7 bases, with 9 bases of the junction left unmatched. This CDR3 reads CASSFTLGQGPEKLFF. The CDR3 DNA sequence: TGTGCCAGCAGTTTCACCTTGGGACAGGGACCTGAAAAACTGTTTTTT.

The chain carries TRBV5-6 and TRBJ1-4; a weak D match, TRBD1 (6 bases). Deletions cut 0 bases from V and 8 bases from J, with 23 bases between. Germline CDR1 SGHDT, CDR2 YYEEEE. The CDR3 is 18 amino acids. The CDR3 protein is CASSLERGGPTQKEKLFF. The CDR3 nucleotides are TGTGCCAGCAGCTTGGAAAGGGGGGGGCCAACCCAAAAGGAAAAACTGTTTTTT.

J is TRBJ2-1 and V is TRBV18; a possible D gene is TRBD2 (6 bases). This CDR3 contains 15 residues. V dropped 2 bases and J dropped 10 bases, with 18 bases sitting between them. Germline CDR1 reads KGHSH; CDR2 reads LQKENI. The CDR3 nucleotides are TGTGCCAGCTCACCATTAGCGGACAAGAGGGGAGAGCAGTTCTTC. Protein: CASSPLADKRGEQFF.

The V call is TRBV28, the J call TRBJ1-1; D possibly corresponds to TRBD1 (6 bases). This CDR3 spans 13 amino acids. Trimming stripped 5 bases from V and 4 bases from J, with 11 bases between. The germline CDR1 and CDR2 sequences are MDHEN and SYDVKM. CDR3 nucleotide sequence: TGTGCCAGCAGTCCAGGGGCCCGCACTGAAGCTTTCTTT. Its translation is CASSPGARTEAFF. Full variable domain (missing parts from reference TRBV28 and TRBJ1-1): DVKVTQSSRYLVKRTGEKVFLECVQDMDHENMFWYRQDPGLGLRLIYFSYDVKMKEKGDIPEGYSVSREKKERFSLILESASTNQTSMYLCASSPGARTEAFFGQGTRLTVV.

About this clone itself: The identical CDR3 is also encoded by other nucleotide sequences in the sample. The chain is built from TRBV6-4 and TRBJ2-2, with D unclear. The CDR3 has 13 residues. The germline V and J ends were trimmed by 4 bases and 1 base, with 4 bases remaining between them. The V gene's germline CDR1 is MRHNA and CDR2 SNTAGT. This CDR3 reads CASSVENTGELFF. Here the CDR3 DNA reads TGTGCCAGCAGTGTGGAGAACACCGGGGAGCTGTTTTTT.

The J gene is TRBJ1-5, the V gene TRBV15, with 7 bases lining up with TRBD1. The CDR3 is 14 amino acids. Per the germline V gene, CDR1 is LNHNV and CDR2 is YYDKDF (reference sequence). V shed 8 bases and J 2 bases; nucleotides not matched to a gene: 6. The CDR3 DNA follows: TGTGCCACCTCCCAGGGGGGAGGCAATCAGCCCCAGCATTTT. Encoded protein: CATSQGGGNQPQHF.

The chain has TRBV5-1 and TRBJ2-7, with 11 bases aligning to TRBD2. Trimming at V came to 0 bases and at J to 0 bases, leaving 8 bases not matched to a gene. Germline assignment: CDR1 SGHRS and CDR2 YFSETQ. There are 18 residues in the CDR3. The CDR3 loop reads CASSLEGLAVYPSYEQYF. CDR3 DNA sequence: TGCGCCAGCAGCTTGGAGGGACTAGCGGTCTACCCCTCCTACGAGCAGTACTTC.

This clone is a singleton in its sample. The gene calls are TRBV19 and TRBJ1-2; maybe TRBD1 (5 bases). Germline CDR1 LNHDA, CDR2 SQIVND (reference sequence). CDR3 length: 14 amino acids. Trimming removed 2 bases from V and 4 bases from J, with 11 bases in between. CDR3 sequence reads: CASSIQGPLYGYTF. The CDR3 nucleotides read TGTGCCAGTAGTATACAGGGACCGCTCTATGGCTACACCTTC.

The rearrangement joins TRBV30 to TRBJ2-2; D is undetermined. V dropped 0 bases and J dropped 8 bases, with 4 bases sitting between them. The CDR3 runs 11 residues. The germline V gene has CDR1 GTSNPN and CDR2 SVGIG (reference sequence). This chain's CDR3 is CAWSVRGELFF. CDR3 DNA: TGTGCCTGGAGTGTACGAGGGGAGCTGTTTTTT. The full variable domain, its missing parts supplied by reference TRBV30 and TRBJ2-2, is SQTIHQWPATLVQPVGSPLSLECTVEGTSNPNLYWYRQAAGRGLQLLFYSVGIGQISSEVPQNLSASRPQDRQFILSSKKLLLSDSGFYLCAWSVRGELFFGEGSRLTVL.

This chain uses TRBV9 with TRBJ1-3, with 7 bases lining up with TRBD1. The germline V gene has CDR1 SGDLS and CDR2 YYNGEE. V gave up 4 bases and J gave up 4 bases; unmatched junction bases: 11. The length of the CDR3 is 16 residues. Written as DNA, the CDR3 is TGTGCCAGCAGCTCCCCCCCCGGGACAGCCGGAAACACCATATATTTT. Translated: CASSSPPGTAGNTIYF. Based on the CDR3 plus reference TRBV9 and TRBJ1-3, the full variable domain is DSGVTQTPKHLITATGQRVTLRCSPRSGDLSVYWYQQSLDQGLQFLIQYYNGEERAKGNILERFSAQQFPDLHSELNLSSLELGDSALYFCASSSPPGTAGNTIYFGEGSWLTVV.